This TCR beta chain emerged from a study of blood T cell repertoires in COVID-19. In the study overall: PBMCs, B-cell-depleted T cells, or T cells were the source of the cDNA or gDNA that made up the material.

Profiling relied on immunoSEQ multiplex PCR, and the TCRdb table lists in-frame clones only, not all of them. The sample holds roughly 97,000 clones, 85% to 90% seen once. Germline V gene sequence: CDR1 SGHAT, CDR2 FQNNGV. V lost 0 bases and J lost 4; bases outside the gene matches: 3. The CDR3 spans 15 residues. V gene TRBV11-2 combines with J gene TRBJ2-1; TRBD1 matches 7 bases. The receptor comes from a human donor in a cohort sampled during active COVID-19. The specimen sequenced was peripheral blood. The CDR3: CASSLEADRYNEQFF. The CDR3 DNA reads TGTGCCAGCAGCTTAGAGGCGGACAGGTACAATGAGCAGTTCTTC.